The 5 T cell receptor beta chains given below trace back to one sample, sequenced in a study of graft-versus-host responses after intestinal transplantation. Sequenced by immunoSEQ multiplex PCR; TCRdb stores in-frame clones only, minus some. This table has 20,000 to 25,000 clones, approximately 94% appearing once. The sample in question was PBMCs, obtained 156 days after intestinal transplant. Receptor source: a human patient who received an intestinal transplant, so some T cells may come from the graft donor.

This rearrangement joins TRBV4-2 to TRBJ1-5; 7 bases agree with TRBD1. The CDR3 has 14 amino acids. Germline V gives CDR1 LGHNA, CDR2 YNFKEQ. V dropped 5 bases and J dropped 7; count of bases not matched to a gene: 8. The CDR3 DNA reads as TGTGCCAGCAGCTTGGACAGGTCGGAACAGCCCCAGCATTTT. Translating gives CASSLDRSEQPQHF.

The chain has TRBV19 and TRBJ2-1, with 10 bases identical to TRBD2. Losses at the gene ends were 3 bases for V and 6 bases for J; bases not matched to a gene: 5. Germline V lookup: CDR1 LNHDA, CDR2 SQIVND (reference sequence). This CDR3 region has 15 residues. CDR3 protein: CASSIIAGGPNEQFF. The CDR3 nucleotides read TGTGCCAGTAGTATCATAGCGGGGGGACCCAATGAGCAGTTCTTC.

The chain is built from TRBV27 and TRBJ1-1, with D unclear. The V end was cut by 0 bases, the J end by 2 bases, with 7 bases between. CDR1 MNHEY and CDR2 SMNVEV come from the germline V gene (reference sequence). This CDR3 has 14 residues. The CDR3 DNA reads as TGTGCCAGCAGTTTATCGCCAGCAAACACTGAAGCTTTCTTT. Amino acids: CASSLSPANTEAFF.

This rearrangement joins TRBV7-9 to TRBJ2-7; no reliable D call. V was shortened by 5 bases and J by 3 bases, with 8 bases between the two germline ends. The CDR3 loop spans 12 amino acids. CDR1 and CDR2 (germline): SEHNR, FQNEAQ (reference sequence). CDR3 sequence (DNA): TGTGCCAGCAGCCCCCCGGACTACGAGCAGTACTTC. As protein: CASSPPDYEQYF.

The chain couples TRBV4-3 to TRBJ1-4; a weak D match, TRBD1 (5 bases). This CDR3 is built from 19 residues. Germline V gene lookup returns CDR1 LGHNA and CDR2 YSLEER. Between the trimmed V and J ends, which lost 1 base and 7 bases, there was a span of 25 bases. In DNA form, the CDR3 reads TGCGCCAGCAGCCAAGTTCGTAGTCGGGGGAGCACAGACGTTGAAAAACTGTTTTTT. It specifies CASSQVRSRGSTDVEKLFF.